The 4 T cell receptor beta chains below all came from one sample that was sequenced in a study of CD8 T cells in Susac syndrome. Random hexamers served to reverse transcribe roughly 0.5 to 1 ug RNA. MiXCR, run by TCRdb on the immunoSEQ multiplex PCR reads, gives a single entry per CDR3 protein. This table has around 200,000 distinct CDR3 sequences, approximately 96% appearing once. Material: CD4+ T cells from PBMCs. The receptor source for this set is a human donor with Susac syndrome.

This clonotype showed up just once. The chain links TRBV12-3 or TRBV12-4 to TRBJ2-5; D call uncertain. V lost 6 bases and J 2 bases, leaving 16 bases between the germline ends. CDR3 length: 15 residues. The CDR3 bases are TGTGCCAGCAGCCCAGACGGAAAAACACAAGAGACCCAGTACTTC. Translating it yields CASSPDGKTQETQYF.

The chain combines TRBV2 with TRBJ1-5, with a possible D match to TRBD1 (6 bases). The CDR3 has 14 amino acids. Trimming took off 6 bases at V and 5 bases at J, with 14 bases between the two ends. From germline, CDR1 is SNHLY and CDR2 FYNNEI. The CDR3 is CASSVGGAHQPQHF. The CDR3 bases are TGTGCCAGCAGCGTCGGGGGGGCCCATCAGCCCCAGCATTTT.

J is TRBJ2-6 and V is TRBV5-1; possibly TRBD2 for D (6 bases). Trimming left V 0 bases short and J 0 bases short, with 7 bases between. The CDR3 extends over 16 amino acids. CDR1 SGHRS and CDR2 YFSETQ come from the germline V gene. CDR3 nucleotide sequence: TGCGCCAGCAGCTTGGCCGGGAGCTCTGGGGCCAACGTCCTGACTTTC. It codes for CASSLAGSSGANVLTF.

The chain joins TRBV30 to TRBJ1-2; TRBD1 matches 11 bases. The CDR3 has 14 amino acids. V was clipped by 1 base and J by 2 bases; unmatched bases: 0. Per germline, CDR1 GTSNPN and CDR2 SVGIG (reference sequence). The DNA for the CDR3 is TGTGCCTGGAGTGGGACAGGGGGCAACTATGGCTACACCTTC. This sequence encodes CAWSGTGGNYGYTF.